Listed here are 25 T cell receptor beta chains from one sample, sequenced in a study of CD8+CD57+ T cells in acquired aplastic anemia. Patients selected for sequencing had displayed CD8+CD57+ cell expansion by flow cytometry. TCR beta VDJ and CDR3 were profiled, and genomic DNA was the template. Each CDR3 protein is one row after TCRdb ran MiXCR on the reads. Of fewer than 250,000 distinct CDR3 sequences listed, around 46% are singletons. The specimen sequenced was sorted CD4+, CD8+, or CD8+CD57+ T cells (not recorded which) from PBMCs. Receptors originate from a human donor with aplastic anemia.

This chain connects TRBV25-1 to TRBJ1-2; tentatively, D is TRBD1 (6 bases). Germline loops: CDR1 MGHDK, CDR2 SYGVNS. The CDR3 consists of 14 residues. Deletions cut 4 bases from V and 4 bases from J, with 13 bases between. The CDR3 DNA is TGTGCCAGCAGTGCACACAGGGTGGGCTATGGCTACACCTTC. Translation: CASSAHRVGYGYTF.

Many counts were recorded for this clonotype. This chain uses TRBV7-9 with TRBJ2-7, with D perhaps TRBD1 (6 bases). Trimming removed 4 bases at V and 3 bases at J, with 7 bases between. Germline CDR1 is SEHNR and CDR2 is FQNEAQ (reference sequence). The CDR3 has 12 residues. This CDR3 reads CASSYRVYEQYF. CDR3 nucleotides: TGTGCCAGCAGCTACAGGGTCTACGAGCAGTACTTC.

This chain links TRBV24-1 with TRBJ1-1; TRBD1 matches at 9 bases. Germline CDR1 KGHDR, CDR2 SFDVKD. V lost 3 bases, J lost 0 bases, and 4 bases stayed unmatched. The CDR3 extends over 16 amino acids. CDR3: CATSDRTGAMNTEAFF. Here the CDR3 DNA reads TGTGCCACCAGTGATCGGACAGGGGCCATGAACACTGAAGCTTTCTTT.

V and J are TRBV20-1 and TRBJ1-4, with D possibly matching TRBD1 (6 bases). With 6 bases removed from V and 8 bases from J, the gap between germline ends came to 22 bases. In germline, CDR1 is DFQATT, CDR2 SNEGSKA (reference sequence). CDR3 length: 15 residues. The CDR3 protein is CSAKDSGGRGEKLFF. The DNA of the CDR3 is TGCAGTGCCAAGGACAGTGGGGGGCGAGGAGAAAAACTGTTTTTT.

This clonotype was detected a few times. J is TRBJ1-5 and V is TRBV30; D is ambiguous. The CDR3 is made up of 15 amino acids. Trimming took 2 bases from V and 7 from J, leaving 18 bases between them. Germline V gene sequence: CDR1 GTSNPN, CDR2 SVGIG (reference sequence). The CDR3: CAWSTLSMGNQPQHF. In DNA, the CDR3 is TGTGCCTGGAGTACCTTATCGATGGGGAACCAGCCCCAGCATTTT.

The V and J genes are TRBV2 and TRBJ2-7, with 12 positions matching TRBD2. CDR3 length: 14 residues. The V gene end was trimmed by 6 bases and the J gene end by 3 bases; junction bases not matched to a gene: 3. CDR1 is SNHLY and CDR2 is FYNNEI in the germline V gene. The CDR3 loop is CASRETSGGYEQYF. The CDR3 nucleotides read TGTGCCAGCAGGGAGACTAGCGGGGGCTACGAGCAGTACTTC.

CDR3 coding DNA: TGTGCCAGCAGCCAAGTTATCGGTACCTACGAGCAGTACTTC. It codes for CASSQVIGTYEQYF. V usage is TRBV3-1 and J usage is TRBJ2-7; D unclear. Trimming left V 1 base short and J 2 bases short, with 9 bases between. Germline-derived CDR1 and CDR2 are LGHDT and YNNKEL (reference sequence). The CDR3 contains 14 residues.

The J gene is TRBJ1-1, the V gene TRBV25-1, with D possibly being TRBD1 (6 bases). The germline CDR1 and CDR2 sequences are MGHDK and SYGVNS. Trimming removed 4 bases at V and 4 bases at J, with 13 bases between. The CDR3 has 14 residues. Here the CDR3 reads CASSGASGATEAFF. The CDR3 coding sequence is TGTGCCAGCAGTGGGGCGTCGGGGGCCACTGAAGCTTTCTTT. The full variable domain, completed using reference TRBV25-1 and TRBJ1-1, is EADIYQTPRYLVIGTGKKITLECSQTMGHDKMYWYQQDPGMELHLIHYSYGVNSTEKGDLSSESTVSRIRTEHFPLTLESARPSHTSQYLCASSGASGATEAFFGQGTRLTVV.

Of note for this clonotype: One junction end does not reproduce the germline sequence, and a read error may be involved. V is TRBV10-2 and J is TRBJ2-7, with TRBD2 matching over 11 bases. CDR1 and CDR2 from the germline V gene are WSHSY and SAAADI. The CDR3 loop spans 16 amino acids. The CDR3 DNA reads as TGTGCCAGCAGTCAAGGGACTAGCGGCCTCTCCTACGAGCAGTACTTC. The encoded protein is CASSQGTSGLSYEQYF.

This clonotype was seen many times. V and J are TRBV2 and TRBJ2-7, with 7 bases identical to TRBD2. With 8 bases clipped from V and 6 bases from J, the junction kept 13 bases outside the gene matches. The CDR3 has 14 amino acids. Germline-derived CDR1 and CDR2 are SNHLY and FYNNEI. CDR3 sequence: CASLESGIAGEQYF. CDR3 coding DNA: TGTGCCAGCTTGGAAAGCGGGATTGCGGGCGAGCAGTACTTC.

V and J are TRBV15 and TRBJ2-1; TRBD2 aligns across 14 bases. The germline V gene has CDR1 LNHNV and CDR2 YYDKDF (reference sequence). CDR3 length equals 17 residues. V was pared by 0 bases and J by 6 bases, with 4 bases of the junction left unmatched. The chain's CDR3 is CATSRDGLAGGTNEQFF. As DNA, the CDR3 is TGTGCCACCAGCAGAGATGGACTAGCGGGAGGAACCAATGAGCAGTTCTTC.

V gene TRBV2 combines with J gene TRBJ2-5; D ambiguous. Matching the DNA end better, TRBJ2-7 makes the J call doubtful. In germline, CDR1 is SNHLY, CDR2 FYNNEI. The CDR3 runs to 14 residues. Written as DNA, the CDR3 is TGTGCCAGCAGTGAAGGACTGGTGACCTACGAGCAGTACTTC. Amino acids: CASSEGLVTYEQYF.

The chain carries TRBV7-2 and TRBJ2-3; 8 positions agree with TRBD2. Germline V CDR1 and CDR2: SGHTA, FQGNSA. The CDR3 consists of 15 residues. Trimming cost V 1 base and J 5 bases; bases outside gene matches: 5. Written as DNA, the CDR3 is TGTGCCAGCAGCTTAGTAGCGGGGAGCGGAGATACGCAGTATTTT. Its protein product is CASSLVAGSGDTQYF.

The V call is TRBV7-9, the J call TRBJ2-7; D might be TRBD1 (6 bases). Looked up from germline, CDR1 is SEHNR and CDR2 is FQNEAQ (reference sequence). This CDR3 is built from 14 residues. V was clipped by 4 bases and J by 3 bases, with 13 bases between them. In DNA form, the CDR3 reads TGTGCCAGCAGCTCCCCAGGGGATTACTACGAGCAGTACTTC. Translation gives CASSSPGDYYEQYF.

This clonotype occurred many times. The gene calls are TRBV6-2 or TRBV6-3 and TRBJ1-6, with 8 bases aligning to TRBD1. V was clipped by 2 bases and J by 5 bases; unmatched bases: 11. Germline lookup yields CDR1 MNHEY and CDR2 SVGEGT. The CDR3 totals 18 residues. CDR3 bases: TGTGCCAGCAGTTACCGGGTCTGGGCAGGGGGCAATAATTCACCCCTCCACTTT. This codes for CASSYRVWAGGNNSPLHF.

This chain uses TRBV9 with TRBJ2-7; TRBD2 agrees at 8 bases. This CDR3 comprises 16 residues. Germline values: CDR1 SGDLS, CDR2 YYNGEE. Trimming removed 6 bases from V and 3 bases from J; junction bases left unmatched: 14. The CDR3, as DNA: TGTGCCAGCACCCCGGGGTCGGGGACTAGTGGCTACGAGCAGTACTTC. Protein sequence: CASTPGSGTSGYEQYF.

Comment on this clonotype: The junction shows a germline mismatch at one end, possibly a read error. The chain is built from TRBV10-3 and TRBJ2-2, with D unclear. Germline CDR1 ENHRY, CDR2 SYGVKD. The CDR3 is made up of 15 amino acids. CDR3 nucleotides: TGTGCCAGCAGTGAAGTAAATTCAGTGGCCGGGGAGCTGTTTTTT. This translates into CASSEVNSVAGELFF.

V is TRBV20-1 and J is TRBJ2-7; tentative D call: TRBD1 (5 bases). Trimming stripped 1 base from V and 1 base from J, with 11 bases between. This CDR3 is 14 amino acids long. Germline V gene data show CDR1 as DFQATT and CDR2 as SNEGSKA (reference sequence). DNA of the CDR3: TGCAGTGCTAGAGTTTGGGGCAATTCCTACGAGCAGTACTTC. It yields the protein CSARVWGNSYEQYF.

This chain links TRBV6-5 with TRBJ1-2; D remains ambiguous. V lost 8 bases and J lost 1, with 20 bases in between. There are 16 residues in the CDR3. Germline CDR1 and CDR2: MNHEY and SVGAGI. CDR3 region: CASGVGFEGGNYGYTF. The CDR3 bases are TGTGCCAGCGGTGTCGGTTTTGAAGGAGGTAACTATGGCTACACCTTC.

This clonotype was counted at least ten times. The V gene is TRBV20-1, the J gene TRBJ1-2; 11 bases are a match to TRBD1. The germline V gene has CDR1 DFQATT and CDR2 SNEGSKA (reference sequence). The CDR3 is 13 amino acids. Germline trimming cut 8 bases from V and 7 bases from J; bases unmatched to any gene: 9. CDR3 nucleotides: TGCAGTCCTTTTCGGACAGGGGGCGGTGGCTACACCTTC. This translates into CSPFRTGGGGYTF.

The J gene is TRBJ1-1, the V gene TRBV7-3, with D hard to call. V gave up 2 bases and J gave up 5 bases, with 9 bases separating them. This CDR3 comprises 13 residues. In germline, CDR1 is SGHTA, CDR2 FQGTGA. The CDR3 bases are TGTGCCAGCAGCTTAGGGAAGCGGACTGAAGCTTTCTTT. As protein: CASSLGKRTEAFF. The entire variable domain, with the rest obtained from reference TRBV7-3 and TRBJ1-1, is as follows: GAGVSQTPSNKVTEKGKYVELRCDPISGHTALYWYRQSLGQGPEFLIYFQGTGAADDSGLPNDRFFAVRPEGSVSTLKIQRTERGDSAVYLCASSLGKRTEAFFGQGTRLTVV.

The chain links TRBV2 to TRBJ1-6; TRBD1 aligns across 7 bases. J lost 4 bases, V lost 6 bases, and 9 bases had no gene match. Germline-derived CDR1 and CDR2 are SNHLY and FYNNEI. This CDR3 is built from 16 residues. CDR3: CASRVPGQTYNSPLHF. CDR3 DNA: TGTGCCAGCAGGGTTCCGGGACAGACATATAATTCACCCCTCCACTTT. Full variable domain (rest looked up from reference TRBV2 and TRBJ1-6): EPEVTQTPSHQVTQMGQEVILRCVPISNHLYFYWYRQILGQKVEFLVSFYNNEISEKSEIFDDQFSVERPDGSNFTLKIRSTKLEDSAMYFCASRVPGQTYNSPLHFGNGTRLTVT.

Ten or more counts support this clonotype. CDR3 DNA sequence: TGTGCCAGCAGCGGCCCCCGGGTTCACACTGAAGCTTTCTTT. Protein sequence: CASSGPRVHTEAFF. The chain links TRBV7-9 to TRBJ1-1; D not certain. CDR1 is SEHNR, CDR2 FQNEAQ, per germline (reference sequence). V gave up 5 bases and J gave up 3 bases, with 13 bases separating them. The CDR3 length is 14 residues.

J is TRBJ1-5 and V is TRBV29-1; 8 bases line up with TRBD1. This CDR3 is 15 amino acids long. The germline V gene encodes CDR1 SQVTM and CDR2 ANQGSEA. V shed 3 bases, J shed 5 bases, and the junction held 9 bases outside the gene matches. CDR3 DNA: TGCAGCGTTGAGGACAGGGACCCGATGGATCAGCCCCAGCATTTT. Its protein product is CSVEDRDPMDQPQHF.

This clonotype was recorded at least ten times. CDR3 residues: CSASPPSTDTQYF. The CDR3 coding sequence is TGCAGTGCTAGTCCTCCTAGCACAGATACGCAGTATTTT. The chain combines TRBV20-1 with TRBJ2-3, with no clear D. V lost 3 bases and J lost 0, with 7 bases in between. This CDR3 is built from 13 residues. Germline values: CDR1 DFQATT, CDR2 SNEGSKA (reference sequence).